The present T cell receptor (beta chain) was sequenced within a study of human T cells and chemical hapten exposure. General study findings and limits: Because they had alopecia, donors may respond immunologically unlike healthy people.

Sample time point: pre-sensitization, week 0. Treatment noted: therapeutic diphenylcyclopropenone sensitization with weekly scalp DPC. In every case, blood was obtained before the patch test was applied. TCRdb ran MiXCR on the RACE reads and lists one entry per CDR3 protein. The table lists tens of thousands of distinct CDR3 sequences, 9.4% of them singletons, with around 15% in the top ten. At least ten counts were recorded for this clonotype. Antigen: not known. V was cut by 5 bases and J by 7 bases, with 20 bases left in between. The CDR3 runs to 16 residues. Per the germline V gene, CDR1 is SNHLY and CDR2 is FYNNEI.

The chain carries TRBV2 and TRBJ2-2; D gene unclear. This sample comprised whole blood, obtained in connection with sensitization to the hapten diphenylcyclopropenone (DPC). This sequence was found in a woman in her thirties or forties with alopecia areata. Some clones in this sample may be carry-over from other donors' samples. The CDR3 region has the DNA TGTGCCAGCAGTTGGTATCCCGTATACTCGGGCGGGGAGCTGTTTTTT. It encodes CASSWYPVYSGGELFF.